The rows below give T cell receptor beta chains drawn from one sample of a study of a mutant IDH1 vaccine in newly diagnosed glioma. These receptors lack a known antigen. Assay: immunoSEQ multiplex PCR; the TCRdb copy retains only in-frame clones and omits some. In the table there are approximately 80,000 clones, over 75% of which are singletons. Here the sequenced sample was PBMCs, taken from a glioma patient whose treatment included an IDH1 peptide vaccine. The receptors shown here come from a man aged 35 to 55 with glioma. CDR3s include the opening cysteine and the closing phenylalanine or tryptophan. Fields, in order: D gene, clone size, J gene, V gene, CDR3 DNA, CDR3 protein. D genes are given only for firm matches. Rows give clone size only sometimes, using once, few, many, or a class for an expanded clone.

>.|.|TRBJ1-1|TRBV5-5
TGTGCCAGCAGCTTTGGGGGGCAAGGAGCTGAAGCTTTCTTT
CASSFGGQGAEAFF
>TRBD1|.|TRBJ2-6|TRBV7-8
TGTGCCAGCAGCTGGGACAGGCTCTCTGGGGCCAACGTCCTGACTTTC
CASSWDRLSGANVLTF
>TRBD1|few|TRBJ2-1|TRBV10-1
TGCGCCAGCAGTGAGTCGACAGGGTACAATGAGCAGTTCTTC
CASSESTGYNEQFF
>.|.|TRBJ1-1|TRBV27
TGTGCCAGCAGTATTACCGGGGTCATGAACACTGAAGCTTTCTTT
CASSITGVMNTEAFF
>.|.|TRBJ2-3|TRBV4-3
TGCGCCAGCAGCCAAGATAGGGCCCCCGGTCCTTCGCAGTATTTT
CASSQDRAPGPSQYF
>TRBD1|.|TRBJ2-7|TRBV10-3
TGTGCCATCAGTGTCCGGGACAGGGGGCTAGGAGAGCAGTACTTC
CAISVRDRGLGEQYF
>.|.|TRBJ2-7|TRBV6-6
TGTGCCAGCAGGTACGGGAGAGTGGGCGGGGAGCAGTACTTC
CASRYGRVGGEQYF
>.|.|TRBJ2-7|TRBV27
TGTGCCAGCAGTTCCCGACTACCTGAGGAGCAGTACTTC
CASSSRLPEEQYF
>.|once|TRBJ2-7|TRBV18
TGTGCCAGCTCACCGACAGGCCACCGTCTCGGGCAGTACTTC
CASSPTGHRLGQYF
>.|.|TRBJ1-1|TRBV12-5
TGTGCTAGTGGTATCCCCCAGGGACCCAACACTGAAGCTTTCTTT
CASGIPQGPNTEAFF
>TRBD2|.|TRBJ2-1|TRBV7-2
TGTGCCAGCAGCCACGAGGCACTAGCGATCTACAATGAGCAGTTCTTC
CASSHEALAIYNEQFF
>TRBD2|.|TRBJ2-1|TRBV4-2
TGTGCCAGCAGCTTGGAGCTAGCGGGCGATGAGCAGTTCTTC
CASSLELAGDEQFF
>.|.|TRBJ2-7|TRBV9
TGTGCCAGCAGCCCCAATTTCTACGAGCAGTACTTC
CASSPNFYEQYF
>.|.|TRBJ1-2|TRBV13
TGTGCCAGCAGCTTAGGTCAGGGACTCGGCTACACCTTC
CASSLGQGLGYTF
>TRBD1|.|TRBJ1-6|TRBV4-3
TGCGCCAGCAGCCTTTCTCCCGGGACAGGGGGCAATTCACCCCTCCACTTT
CASSLSPGTGGNSPLHF
>.|.|TRBJ1-1|TRBV9
TGTGCCAGCAGCGTAGGAGGGGTGAACACTGAAGCTTTCTTT
CASSVGGVNTEAFF
>.|once|TRBJ2-2|TRBV5-4
TGTGCCAGCAGTCTTCGTGGGGGGCCTACCGGGGAGCTGTTTTTT
CASSLRGGPTGELFF
>.|.|TRBJ1-5|TRBV10-3
TGTGCCATCAGTGAGTCGGGCGGAAGGGCACAGCCCCAGCATTTT
CAISESGGRAQPQHF
>TRBD1|.|TRBJ2-7|TRBV11-2
TGTGCCAGCAGCCCCATAAATAGACAGGGTAAACATCCATACGAGCAGTACTTC
CASSPINRQGKHPYEQYF
>.|.|TRBJ1-4|TRBV27
TGTGCCAGCAGTTCCGGTTTTTTTTCAGGCCCTAATGAAAAACTGTTTTTT
CASSSGFFSGPNEKLFF
>.|.|TRBJ1-3|TRBV28
TGTGCCAGCAGTTCTAGACAGGTTCTTGGAAACACCATATATTTT
CASSSRQVLGNTIYF
>.|.|TRBJ2-2|TRBV19
TGTGCCAGTAGTATAGAGGGGTCCGGGGAGCTGTTTTTT
CASSIEGSGELFF
>.|.|TRBJ1-4|TRBV4-1
TGCGCCAGCAGCCAAGTGATAAGGTGGACTGAAAAACTGTTTTTT
CASSQVIRWTEKLFF
>.|.|TRBJ2-7|TRBV6-5
TGTGCCAGCAGTCCCTCGGCAGGAGAGGGAGAGCAGTACTTC
CASSPSAGEGEQYF
>.|few|TRBJ2-1|TRBV7-2
TGTGCCAGCAGCCCCCGGGCCCGAAGGAATGAGCAGTTCTTC
CASSPRARRNEQFF
>.|.|TRBJ1-5|TRBV5-4
TGTGCCAGCAGTACAGGTGATAGCAATCAGCCCCAGCATTTT
CASSTGDSNQPQHF
>.|.|TRBJ1-4|TRBV7-2
TGTGCCAGCAGCTTAGCTGGTGGGTCCCATGAAAAACTGTTTTTT
CASSLAGGSHEKLFF
>.|.|TRBJ1-5|TRBV27
TGTGCCAGCAGACCAGCGGAGATCGGCCCGCCCCAGCATTTT
CASRPAEIGPPQHF
>.|.|TRBJ1-5|TRBV29-1
TGCAGCGTTGCCAGGGGAAGCAATCAGCCCCAGCATTTT
CSVARGSNQPQHF
>.|.|TRBJ1-4|TRBV19
TGTGCCAGTAGTGAGGGGGGCGCTGGGGAAAAACTGTTTTTT
CASSEGGAGEKLFF
>TRBD1|.|TRBJ2-7|TRBV9
TGTGCCAGCAGCGCTAGGACAGGCCTTACCTACGAGCAGTACTTC
CASSARTGLTYEQYF
>.|.|TRBJ2-7|TRBV4-3
TGCGCCAGCAGCCAAAGAACCTGGGGTTACGAGCAGTACTTC
CASSQRTWGYEQYF
>TRBD1|.|TRBJ1-2|TRBV6-6
TGTGCCAGCAGTGGACAGGCCAACTATGGCTACACCTTC
CASSGQANYGYTF
>.|.|TRBJ2-5|TRBV6-5
TGTGCCAGCAGTTACTCGCCCAGGTCGTACCAAGAGACCCAGTACTTC
CASSYSPRSYQETQYF
>TRBD1|.|TRBJ1-3|TRBV7-2
TGTGCCAGCAGTAGACAGGGTTTGCCCCCAGGGGACACCATATATTTT
CASSRQGLPPGDTIYF
>.|.|TRBJ1-4|TRBV19
TGTGCCAGTATGCGGGGCATAGCTGAAAAACTGTTTTTT
CASMRGIAEKLFF
>.|few|TRBJ1-1|TRBV6-5
TGTGCCAGCAAGGTTAAGGGGAACACTGAAGCTTTCTTT
CASKVKGNTEAFF
>.|.|TRBJ1-5|TRBV15
TGTGCCACCAGCAGTTTCAGGGCGATGGGTCAGCCCCAGCATTTT
CATSSFRAMGQPQHF
>TRBD1|.|TRBJ2-7|TRBV30
TGTGCCTGGAGTGTAACTGGGACAGGGAGACCCTACGAGCAGTACTTC
CAWSVTGTGRPYEQYF
>.|once|TRBJ2-2|TRBV6-6
TGTGCCAGCAGGCGGGACTTCAACACCGGGGAGCTGTTTTTT
CASRRDFNTGELFF
>TRBD1|.|TRBJ2-5|TRBV19
TGTGCCAGTCAGGGGACAGGGAGGATCCAAGAGACCCAGTACTTC
CASQGTGRIQETQYF